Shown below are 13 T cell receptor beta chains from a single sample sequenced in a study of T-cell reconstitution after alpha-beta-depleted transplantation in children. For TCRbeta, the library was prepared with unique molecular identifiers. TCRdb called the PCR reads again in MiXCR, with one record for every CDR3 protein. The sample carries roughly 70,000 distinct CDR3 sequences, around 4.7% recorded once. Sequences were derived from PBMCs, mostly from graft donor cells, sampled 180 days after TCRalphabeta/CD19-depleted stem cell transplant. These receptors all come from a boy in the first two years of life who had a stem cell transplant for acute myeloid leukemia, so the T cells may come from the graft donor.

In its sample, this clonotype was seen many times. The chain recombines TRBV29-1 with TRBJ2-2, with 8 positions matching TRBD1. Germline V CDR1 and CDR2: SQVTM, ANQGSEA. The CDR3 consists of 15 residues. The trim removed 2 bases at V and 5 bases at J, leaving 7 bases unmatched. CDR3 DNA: TGCAGCGTTGAACGACGTGGACAGGGTACCGGGGAGCTGTTTTTT. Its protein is CSVERRGQGTGELFF.

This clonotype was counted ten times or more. The CDR3, as DNA: TGCAGTGCTAGAGAGGCGGGGCTCGAGCAGTACGTC. Its translation is CSAREAGLEQYV. The chain has TRBV20-1 and TRBJ2-7; tentative D call: TRBD2 (6 bases). CDR1 DFQATT and CDR2 SNEGSKA come from the germline V gene (reference sequence). CDR3 length: 12 residues. V lost 0 bases and J 6 bases, leaving 9 bases between the germline ends.

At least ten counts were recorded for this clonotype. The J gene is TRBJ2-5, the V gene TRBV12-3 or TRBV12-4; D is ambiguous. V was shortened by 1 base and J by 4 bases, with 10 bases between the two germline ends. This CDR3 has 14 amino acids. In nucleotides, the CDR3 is TGTGCCAGCAGTTTAGAATTCGTAGGAGAGACCCAGTACTTC. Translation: CASSLEFVGETQYF.

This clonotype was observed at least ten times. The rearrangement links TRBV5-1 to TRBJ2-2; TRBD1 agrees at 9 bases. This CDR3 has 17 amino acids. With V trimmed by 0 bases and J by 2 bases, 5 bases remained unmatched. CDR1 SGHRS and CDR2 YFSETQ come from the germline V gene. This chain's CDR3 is CASSLAGTGPNTGELFF. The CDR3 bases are TGCGCCAGCAGCTTGGCCGGGACAGGGCCTAACACCGGGGAGCTGTTTTTT.

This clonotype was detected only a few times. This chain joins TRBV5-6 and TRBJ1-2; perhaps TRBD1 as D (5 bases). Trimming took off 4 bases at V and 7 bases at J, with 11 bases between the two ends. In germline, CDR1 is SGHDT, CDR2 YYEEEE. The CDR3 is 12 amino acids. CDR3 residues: CASSPGTLGYTF. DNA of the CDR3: TGTGCCAGCAGCCCGGGGACCCTTGGCTACACCTTC.

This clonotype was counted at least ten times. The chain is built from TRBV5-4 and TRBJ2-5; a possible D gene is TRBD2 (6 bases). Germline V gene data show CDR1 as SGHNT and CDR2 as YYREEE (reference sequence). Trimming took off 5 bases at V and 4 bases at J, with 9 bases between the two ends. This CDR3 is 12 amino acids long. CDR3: CASSMGGETQYF. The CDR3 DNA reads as TGTGCCAGCAGTATGGGGGGAGAGACCCAGTACTTC.

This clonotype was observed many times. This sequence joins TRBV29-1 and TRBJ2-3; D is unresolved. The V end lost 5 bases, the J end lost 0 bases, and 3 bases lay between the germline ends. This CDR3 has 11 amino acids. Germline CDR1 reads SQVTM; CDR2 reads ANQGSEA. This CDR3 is CSVLSTDTQYF. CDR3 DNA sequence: TGCAGCGTTCTGAGCACAGATACGCAGTATTTT.

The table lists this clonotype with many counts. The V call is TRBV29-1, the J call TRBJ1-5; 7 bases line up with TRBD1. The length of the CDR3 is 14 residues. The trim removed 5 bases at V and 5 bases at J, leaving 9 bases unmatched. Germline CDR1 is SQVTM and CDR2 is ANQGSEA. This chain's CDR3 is CSVTGVGMDQPQHF. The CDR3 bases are TGCAGCGTTACAGGGGTCGGGATGGATCAGCCCCAGCATTTT.

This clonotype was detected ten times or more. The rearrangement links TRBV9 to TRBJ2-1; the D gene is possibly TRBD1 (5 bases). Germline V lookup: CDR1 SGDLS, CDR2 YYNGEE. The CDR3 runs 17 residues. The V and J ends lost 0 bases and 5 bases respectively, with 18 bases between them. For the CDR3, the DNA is TGTGCCAGCAGCGTAGCTCGGGCCGGCGGCAGGGACAATGAGCAGTTCTTC. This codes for CASSVARAGGRDNEQFF. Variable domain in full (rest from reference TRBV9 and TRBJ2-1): DSGVTQTPKHLITATGQRVTLRCSPRSGDLSVYWYQQSLDQGLQFLIQYYNGEERAKGNILERFSAQQFPDLHSELNLSSLELGDSALYFCASSVARAGGRDNEQFFGPGTRLTVL.

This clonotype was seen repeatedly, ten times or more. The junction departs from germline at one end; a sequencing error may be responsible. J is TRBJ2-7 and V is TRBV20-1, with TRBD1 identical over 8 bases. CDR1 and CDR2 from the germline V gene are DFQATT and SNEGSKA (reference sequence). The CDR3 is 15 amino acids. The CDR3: CSAGDIRTGLYEQYF. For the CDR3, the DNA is TGCAGTGCTGGAGATATAAGGACAGGGCTCTACGAGCAGTACTTC.

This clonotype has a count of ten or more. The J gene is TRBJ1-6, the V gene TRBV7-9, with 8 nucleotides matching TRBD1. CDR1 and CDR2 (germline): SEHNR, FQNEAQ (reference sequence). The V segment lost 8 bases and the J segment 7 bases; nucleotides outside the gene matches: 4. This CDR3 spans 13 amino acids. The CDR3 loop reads CASSGQGNSPLHF. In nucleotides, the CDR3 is TGTGCCAGCTCCGGACAGGGAAATTCACCCCTCCACTTT.

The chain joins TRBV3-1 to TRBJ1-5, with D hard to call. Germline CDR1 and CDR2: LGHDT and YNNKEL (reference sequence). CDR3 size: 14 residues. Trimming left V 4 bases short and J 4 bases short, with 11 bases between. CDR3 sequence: CASSPSQGNQPQHF. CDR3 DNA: TGTGCCAGCAGCCCCAGTCAAGGGAATCAGCCCCAGCATTTT.

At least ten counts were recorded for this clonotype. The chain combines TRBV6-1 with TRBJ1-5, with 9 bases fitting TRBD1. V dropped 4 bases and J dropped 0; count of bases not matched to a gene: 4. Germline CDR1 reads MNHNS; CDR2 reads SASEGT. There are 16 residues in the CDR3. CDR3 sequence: CASSAQGAYSNQPQHF. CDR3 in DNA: TGTGCCAGCAGTGCACAGGGGGCTTATAGCAATCAGCCCCAGCATTTT.